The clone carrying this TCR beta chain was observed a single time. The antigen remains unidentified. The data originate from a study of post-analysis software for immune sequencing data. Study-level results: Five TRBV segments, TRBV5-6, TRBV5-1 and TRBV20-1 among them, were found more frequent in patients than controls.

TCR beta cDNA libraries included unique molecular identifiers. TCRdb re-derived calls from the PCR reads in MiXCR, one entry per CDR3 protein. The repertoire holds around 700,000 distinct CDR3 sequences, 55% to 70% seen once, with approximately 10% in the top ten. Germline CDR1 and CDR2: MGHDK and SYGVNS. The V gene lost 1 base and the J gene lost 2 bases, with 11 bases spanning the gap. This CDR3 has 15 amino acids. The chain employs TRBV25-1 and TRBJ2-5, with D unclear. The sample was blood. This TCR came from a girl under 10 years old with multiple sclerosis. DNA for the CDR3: TGTGCCAGCAGTGAATTCGGCATAATACAAGAGACCCAGTACTTC. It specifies CASSEFGIIQETQYF.